The next 4 T cell receptor beta chains were all read from a single sample in a study of shared clonotypes between healthy human individuals (dated by TCRdb to the early 2020s). Receptors were amplified or captured by the immunoSEQ multiplex PCR assay. TCRdb mirrors the immuneACCESS table, restricted to in-frame sequences. Some clones are absent from its copies; in checked studies, under half trace to an unresolved V gene, and the reason for the others is unknown. This sample gives some 2,000,000 clones in total; 85% to 95% of them show up just once. More than 0.1% of the sample is in the top ten clones. The specimen sequenced was naive CD4+ T cells sorted from blood. The sample's cell subset or site label, in plain terms: CD45RA+ positively selected. These receptors were collected from a man younger than 30 in good health.

For this clone: This specimen includes other DNA sequences encoding the same CDR3. The V gene is TRBV7-6, the J gene TRBJ2-3; D is perhaps TRBD1 or TRBD2 (6 bases each). Germline assignment: CDR1 SGHVS and CDR2 FNYEAQ. The CDR3 length is 13 residues. The ends were cut back, 1 base at V and 9 bases at J, with 11 bases in the middle. CDR3 nucleotide sequence: TGTGCCAGCAGCTTAGAACCGGGGGCGACGCAGTATTTT. Translating gives CASSLEPGATQYF.

V is TRBV28 and J is TRBJ1-1, with D unclear. Germline loops: CDR1 MDHEN, CDR2 SYDVKM. Trimming left V 3 bases short and J 0 bases short, with 20 bases between. The CDR3 loop spans 18 amino acids. CDR3 sequence (DNA): TGTGCCAGCAGTTTTGGCCCCGCCCGAGTTATTCTGAACACTGAAGCTTTCTTT. This gives the protein CASSFGPARVILNTEAFF.

The J gene is TRBJ2-3, the V gene TRBV4-1; D gene uncertain. Germline-derived CDR1 and CDR2 are MGHRA and YSYEKL. The CDR3 sequence is 11 residues long. Trimming stripped 6 bases from V and 0 bases from J, with 1 base between. CDR3 in DNA: TGCGCCAGCAGTAGCACAGATACGCAGTATTTT. Translating gives CASSSTDTQYF.

V is TRBV7-2 and J is TRBJ2-7, with 12 bases that match TRBD1. CDR3 length: 15 amino acids. V was pared by 5 bases and J by 2 bases, with 4 bases of the junction left unmatched. The germline CDR1 and CDR2 sequences are SGHTA and FQGNSA. CDR3 sequence (DNA): TGTGCCAGCAGCCCAGGGACAGGGGGCGCCTACGAGCAGTACTTC. Amino acids: CASSPGTGGAYEQYF.